This TCR beta chain was identified in a study of OX40 agonist ivuxolimab in advanced cancers. Notes on the study in general: A proportion of nonresponders additionally exhibited low normalized T-cell clonal expansion.

CDR1 is MNHNS and CDR2 is SASEGT in the germline V gene. The CDR3 is 16 amino acids. Germline trimming cut 4 bases from V and 2 bases from J; bases unmatched to any gene: 5. Profiling relied on immunoSEQ multiplex PCR, and the TCRdb table lists in-frame clones only, not all of them. Of about 82,000 clones listed, more than 80% were seen once; the top ten hold 7.4%. A note on this clone: Its antigen is unidentified.

The V gene is TRBV6-1, the J gene TRBJ2-6, with TRBD1 matching over 7 bases. The TCR comes from an adult with an advanced solid tumor such as melanoma, head and neck, liver or kidney cancer. Specimen: CD4+ or CD8+ T cells sorted from blood, collected in a trial of the OX40 agonist ivuxolimab. CDR3 sequence (DNA): TGTGCCAGCAGTGGACAGGGAACCCCTGGGGCCAACGTCCTGACTTTC. It specifies CASSGQGTPGANVLTF.